The 14 T cell receptor beta chains presented below share a single source sample, sequenced in a study of human T cells and chemical hapten exposure. TCRdb re-analysed the RACE reads in MiXCR, keeping a single row per CDR3 protein. The sample lists some 330,000 distinct CDR3 sequences, around 5.5% seen once, with over 7% in the top ten. Time point given: pre-sensitization, week 0. Described treatment: therapeutic diphenylcyclopropenone sensitization with weekly scalp DPC. This material consisted of whole blood, taken in connection with sensitization to the hapten diphenylcyclopropenone (DPC). The receptors here all came from a woman between 18 and 29 years old with alopecia areata. Some clones in this sample may be carry-over from other donors' samples.

The sample holds many counts of this clonotype. The chain employs TRBV27 and TRBJ1-1, with unresolved D. Per germline, CDR1 MNHEY and CDR2 SMNVEV (reference sequence). Trimming stripped 4 bases from V and 0 bases from J, with 6 bases between. This CDR3 spans 13 amino acids. The chain's CDR3 is CASSYNLNTEAFF. For the CDR3, the DNA is TGTGCCAGCAGTTACAACTTGAACACTGAAGCTTTCTTT.

The chain links TRBV6-2 or TRBV6-3 to TRBJ2-4; D perhaps matches TRBD2 (6 bases). CDR1 is MNHEY, CDR2 SVGEGT, per germline. CDR3 length: 14 amino acids. Trimming cost V 7 bases and J 0 bases, with 10 bases left between them. CDR3 DNA sequence: TGTGCCAGCAACCGGGACTTAGCCAAAAACATTCAGTACTTC. Its protein is CASNRDLAKNIQYF.

V and J are TRBV9 and TRBJ2-7; 11 bases line up with TRBD2. V lost 3 bases, J lost 4 bases, and 12 bases stayed unmatched. CDR1 SGDLS and CDR2 YYNGEE come from the germline V gene. The CDR3 sequence is 17 residues long. The CDR3 DNA is TGTGCCAGCAGCGCGGGGACTAGCGGTGGGGGCCCGTACGAGCAGTACTTC. Amino acids: CASSAGTSGGGPYEQYF. The full variable domain, with the rest looked up from reference TRBV9 and TRBJ2-7, is DSGVTQTPKHLITATGQRVTLRCSPRSGDLSVYWYQQSLDQGLQFLIQYYNGEERAKGNILERFSAQQFPDLHSELNLSSLELGDSALYFCASSAGTSGGGPYEQYFGPGTRLTVT.

On this clonotype itself: With a much larger clone just one base away, this may be a read error. V gene TRBV20-1 combines with J gene TRBJ2-7, with D possibly TRBD2 on 6 matching bases. V lost 0 bases and J 4 bases, leaving 10 bases between the germline ends. The V gene's germline CDR1 is DFQATT and CDR2 SNEGSKA (reference sequence). The CDR3 is made up of 13 amino acids. CDR3 nucleotide sequence: TGCAGTGCTAGAGAGTCAGGGAGGTACGAGCAGTACTTC. Protein sequence: CSARESGRYEQYF.

The gene calls are TRBV7-9 and TRBJ2-6; TRBD2 is a possible D gene (6 bases). Germline V gene data show CDR1 as SEHNR and CDR2 as FQNEAQ (reference sequence). The CDR3 is 19 amino acids. Trimming left V 7 bases short and J 3 bases short, with 25 bases between. The CDR3 here is CASTSFRRGTINGANVLTF. The CDR3 nucleotides are TGTGCCAGCACCTCTTTCCGGCGGGGAACTATTAATGGGGCCAACGTCCTGACTTTC.

The chain uses TRBV2 and TRBJ1-2, with no clear D. V was cut by 4 bases and J by 3 bases, with 15 bases left in between. Germline-derived CDR1 and CDR2 are SNHLY and FYNNEI. CDR3 length: 15 residues. In DNA, the CDR3 is TGTGCCAGCAGTGCCGGCACTCTTTCCCACTATGGCTACACCTTC. It specifies CASSAGTLSHYGYTF.

The chain employs TRBV29-1 and TRBJ1-5; 8 nucleotides line up with TRBD1. Germline assignment: CDR1 SQVTM and CDR2 ANQGSEA. V shed 2 bases, J shed 4 bases, and the junction held 7 bases outside the gene matches. This CDR3 comprises 15 residues. CDR3 coding DNA: TGCAGCGTTGAAATAGGAGGGACAGGTAATCAGCCCCAGCATTTT. This translates into CSVEIGGTGNQPQHF. Full variable domain (outside the CDR3, taken from reference TRBV29-1 and TRBJ1-5): SAVISQKPSRDICQRGTSLTIQCQVDSQVTMMFWYRQQPGQSLTLIATANQGSEATYESGFVIDKFPISRPNLTFSTLTVSNMSPEDSSIYLCSVEIGGTGNQPQHFGDGTRLSIL.

This clonotype was observed a few times. The rearrangement links TRBV6-2 or TRBV6-3 to TRBJ2-3; TRBD1 aligns across 9 bases. Germline V gene data show CDR1 as MNHEY and CDR2 as SVGEGT. This CDR3 has 18 residues. V shed 6 bases, J shed 2 bases, and the junction held 15 bases outside the gene matches. CDR3 loop: CASRDRDRVLFPTDTQYF. DNA for the CDR3: TGTGCCAGCAGAGACCGGGACAGGGTTCTCTTTCCCACAGATACGCAGTATTTT.

The genes are TRBV2 and TRBJ1-5, with D perhaps matching TRBD1 (5 bases). Germline CDR1 is SNHLY and CDR2 is FYNNEI. The CDR3 has 14 amino acids. The V end was cut by 4 bases, the J end by 7 bases, with 14 bases between. In DNA form, the CDR3 reads TGTGCCAGCAGTGGCGAGACAGATTACCAGCCCCAGCATTTT. This sequence encodes CASSGETDYQPQHF.

This clonotype was seen more than once but under ten times. The chain links TRBV6-5 to TRBJ1-4; D is perhaps TRBD1 (5 bases). The V end was cut by 4 bases, the J end by 2 bases, with 8 bases between. CDR3 length equals 14 residues. From germline, CDR1 is MNHEY and CDR2 SVGAGI. The CDR3 DNA sequence: TGTGCCAGCAGTTCAGGGTGGACTAATGAAAAACTGTTTTTT. Its translation: CASSSGWTNEKLFF.

This clonotype was found many times. The J gene is TRBJ2-3, the V gene TRBV24-1; the D is unclear. The CDR3 runs to 13 residues. CDR1 and CDR2 from the germline V gene are KGHDR and SFDVKD. V lost 7 bases, J lost 4 bases, and 11 bases lay in between. The CDR3 protein is CATRGEASDTQYF. CDR3 DNA: TGTGCCACCAGAGGTGAAGCCTCAGATACGCAGTATTTT.

This clonotype was detected many times. V gene TRBV10-3 combines with J gene TRBJ1-5; no clear D gene. Looked up from germline, CDR1 is ENHRY and CDR2 is SYGVKD. This CDR3 is 13 amino acids long. Deletions cut 5 bases from V and 3 bases from J, with 8 bases between. DNA for the CDR3: TGTGCCATCAGTCCGGCTGTCAATCAGCCCCAGCATTTT. Translating it yields CAISPAVNQPQHF.

This clonotype was seen repeatedly, ten times or more. This chain joins TRBV12-3 or TRBV12-4 and TRBJ2-3; D gene uncertain. V was trimmed by 2 bases and J by 6 bases, leaving 6 bases between them. This CDR3 comprises 12 residues. The CDR3 loop is CASSLSWDTQYF. CDR3 nucleotide sequence: TGTGCCAGCAGTTTAAGTTGGGATACGCAGTATTTT.

V is TRBV29-1 and J is TRBJ1-1, with D hard to call. V was shortened by 7 bases and J by 4 bases, with 19 bases between the two germline ends. Germline CDR1 reads SQVTM; CDR2 reads ANQGSEA. The CDR3 has 14 amino acids. CDR3 DNA sequence: TGCAGCGCAAAGGGCCATCTCTATGGCACTGAAGCTTTCTTT. It codes for CSAKGHLYGTEAFF.